This T cell receptor beta chain is from a study of synovial regulatory T cells in juvenile arthritis. Repertoires were generated with immunoSEQ multiplex PCR, while TCRdb's copy carries only in-frame clones and drops some. Its table lists 9,000 to 10,000 clones. From germline, CDR1 is LGHNT and CDR2 FRNRAP. The CDR3 spans 17 residues. No DNA sequence was recorded. This rearrangement joins TRBV12-5 to TRBJ2-3; the TRBD2 assignment by TCRdb is unverifiable without DNA. The receptor comes from a donor aged 2 to 35 with juvenile idiopathic arthritis. Specimen: Treg cells from blood. Subset given: remaining (HLA-DR-negative) circulating blood Treg cells. The CDR3 here is CASGLGLAGGVTDTQYF.